Detailed here is one TCR beta chain. The junction had 5 bases not matched to a gene; V was cut back by 0 bases and J by 1 base. Germline assignment: CDR1 ENHRY and CDR2 SYGVKD. This CDR3 contains 17 residues. These data come from a study of blood T cell repertoires in COVID-19. Across the whole study: T cells, B-cell-depleted T cells, or PBMCs supplied cDNA or gDNA.

In the original processing: From reference gene primer amplification, estimates of nucleated cell counts were derived. Profiled with immunoSEQ multiplex PCR; TCRdb holds only in-frame clones, not every one. V and J calls and clone size are as listed in that table; D and trimming were resolved from the DNA. In the table there are some 120,000 clones, more than 90% of which are singletons. This TCR came from a man between 60 and 75 years old with COVID-19, enrolled during active disease. The chain joins TRBV10-3 to TRBJ1-1; TRBD1 aligns across 10 bases. Source material: peripheral blood. The CDR3 sequence: CAISESAGQGSNTEAFF. The CDR3 coding sequence is TGTGCCATCAGTGAGTCTGCGGGACAGGGGTCGAACACTGAAGCTTTCTTT.